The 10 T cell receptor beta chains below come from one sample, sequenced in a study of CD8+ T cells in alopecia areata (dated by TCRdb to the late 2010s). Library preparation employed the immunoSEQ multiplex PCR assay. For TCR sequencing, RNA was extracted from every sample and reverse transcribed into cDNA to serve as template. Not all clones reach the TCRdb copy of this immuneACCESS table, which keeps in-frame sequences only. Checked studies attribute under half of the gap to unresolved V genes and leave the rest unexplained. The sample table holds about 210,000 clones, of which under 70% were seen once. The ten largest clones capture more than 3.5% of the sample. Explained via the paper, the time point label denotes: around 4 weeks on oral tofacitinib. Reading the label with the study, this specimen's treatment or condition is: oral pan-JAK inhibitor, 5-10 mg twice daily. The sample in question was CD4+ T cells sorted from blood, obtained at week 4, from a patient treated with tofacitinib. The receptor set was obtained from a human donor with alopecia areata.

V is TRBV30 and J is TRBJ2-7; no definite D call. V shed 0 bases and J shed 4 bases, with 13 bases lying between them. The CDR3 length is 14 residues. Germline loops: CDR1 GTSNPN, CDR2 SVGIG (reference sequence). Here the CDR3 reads CAWSVGYSVYEQYF. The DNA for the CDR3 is TGTGCCTGGAGTGTGGGCTATTCTGTGTACGAGCAGTACTTC.

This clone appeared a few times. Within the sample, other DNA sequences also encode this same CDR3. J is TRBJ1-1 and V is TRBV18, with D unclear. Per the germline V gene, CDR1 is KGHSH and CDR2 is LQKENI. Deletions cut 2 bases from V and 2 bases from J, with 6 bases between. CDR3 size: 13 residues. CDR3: CASSPGSNTEAFF. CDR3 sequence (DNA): TGTGCCAGCTCACCAGGGTCTAACACTGAAGCTTTCTTT.

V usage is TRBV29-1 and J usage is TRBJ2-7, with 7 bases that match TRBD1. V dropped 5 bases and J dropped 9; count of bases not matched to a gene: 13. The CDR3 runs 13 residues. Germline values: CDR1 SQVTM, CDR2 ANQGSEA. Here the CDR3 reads CSVIWAGGIGQYF. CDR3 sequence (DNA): TGCAGCGTTATCTGGGCAGGGGGTATTGGGCAGTACTTC.

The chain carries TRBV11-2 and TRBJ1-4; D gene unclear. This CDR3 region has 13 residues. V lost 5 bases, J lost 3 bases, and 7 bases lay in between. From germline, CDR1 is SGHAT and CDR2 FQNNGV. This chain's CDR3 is CASSPSANEKLFF. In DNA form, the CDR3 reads TGTGCCAGCAGCCCCTCTGCTAATGAAAAACTGTTTTTT.

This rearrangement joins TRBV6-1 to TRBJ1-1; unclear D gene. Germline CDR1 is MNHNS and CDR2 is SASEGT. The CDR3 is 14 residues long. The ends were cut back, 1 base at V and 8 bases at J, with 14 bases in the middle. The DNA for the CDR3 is TGTGCCAGCAGTGAAGTTGAGGGAGGGTGGGAAGCTTTCTTT. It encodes CASSEVEGGWEAFF.

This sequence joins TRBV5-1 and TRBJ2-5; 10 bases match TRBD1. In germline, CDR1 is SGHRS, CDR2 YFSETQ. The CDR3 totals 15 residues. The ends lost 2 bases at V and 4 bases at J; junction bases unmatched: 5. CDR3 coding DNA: TGCGCCAGCAGCTTCCGGGACAGGGGATCAGAGACCCAGTACTTC. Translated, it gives CASSFRDRGSETQYF.

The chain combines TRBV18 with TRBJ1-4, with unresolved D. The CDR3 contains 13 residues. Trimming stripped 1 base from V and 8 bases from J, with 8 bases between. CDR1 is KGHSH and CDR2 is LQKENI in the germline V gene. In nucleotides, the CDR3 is TGTGCCAGCTCACCACTTCGAGAGGAAAAACTGTTTTTT. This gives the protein CASSPLREEKLFF.

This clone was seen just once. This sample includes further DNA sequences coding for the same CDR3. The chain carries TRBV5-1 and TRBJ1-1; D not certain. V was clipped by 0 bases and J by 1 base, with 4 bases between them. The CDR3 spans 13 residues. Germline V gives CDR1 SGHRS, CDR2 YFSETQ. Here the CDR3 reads CASSLAQNTEAFF. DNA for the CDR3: TGCGCCAGCAGCTTGGCCCAGAACACTGAAGCTTTCTTT.

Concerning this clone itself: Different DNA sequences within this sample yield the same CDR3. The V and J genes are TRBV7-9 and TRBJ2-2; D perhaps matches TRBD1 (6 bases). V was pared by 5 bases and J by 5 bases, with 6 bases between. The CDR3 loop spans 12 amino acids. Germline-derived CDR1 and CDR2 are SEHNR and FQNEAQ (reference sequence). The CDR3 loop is CASSRGTGELFF. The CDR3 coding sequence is TGTGCCAGCAGCAGGGGGACCGGGGAGCTGTTTTTT. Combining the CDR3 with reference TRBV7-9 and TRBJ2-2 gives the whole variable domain DTGVSQNPRHKITKRGQNVTFRCDPISEHNRLYWYRQTLGQGPEFLTYFQNEAQLEKSRLLSDRFSAERPKGSFSTLEIQRTEQGDSAMYLCASSRGTGELFFGEGSRLTVL.

As DNA, the CDR3 is TGTGCCAGCAGCCCAGGACGGGCGGGCACAGATACGCAGTATTTT. Translation: CASSPGRAGTDTQYF. V is TRBV11-2 and J is TRBJ2-3; no definite D call. Deletions cut 5 bases from V and 1 base from J, with 13 bases between. This CDR3 has 15 amino acids. Germline CDR1 reads SGHAT; CDR2 reads FQNNGV.